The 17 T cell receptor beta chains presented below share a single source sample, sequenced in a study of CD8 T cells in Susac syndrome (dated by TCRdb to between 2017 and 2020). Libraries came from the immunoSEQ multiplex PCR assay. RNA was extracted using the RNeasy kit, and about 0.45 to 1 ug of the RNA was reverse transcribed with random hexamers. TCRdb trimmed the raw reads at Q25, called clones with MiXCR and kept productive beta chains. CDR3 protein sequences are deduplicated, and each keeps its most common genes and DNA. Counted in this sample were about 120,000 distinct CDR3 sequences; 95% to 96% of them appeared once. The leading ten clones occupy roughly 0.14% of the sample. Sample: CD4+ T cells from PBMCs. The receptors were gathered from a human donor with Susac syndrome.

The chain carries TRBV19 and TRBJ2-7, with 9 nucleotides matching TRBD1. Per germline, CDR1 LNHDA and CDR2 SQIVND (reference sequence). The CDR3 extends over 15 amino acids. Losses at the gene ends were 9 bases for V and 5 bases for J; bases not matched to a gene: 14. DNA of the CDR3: TGTGCCAGGATGGACACCGGGACAGGGTACCACGAGCAGTACTTC. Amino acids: CARMDTGTGYHEQYF.

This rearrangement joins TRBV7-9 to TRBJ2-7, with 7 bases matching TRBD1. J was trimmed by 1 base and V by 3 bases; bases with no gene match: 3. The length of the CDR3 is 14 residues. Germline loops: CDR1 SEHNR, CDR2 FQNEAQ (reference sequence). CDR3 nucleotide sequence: TGTGCCAGCAGCTTCCCAGGGGGTTCCTACGAGCAGTACTTC. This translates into CASSFPGGSYEQYF.

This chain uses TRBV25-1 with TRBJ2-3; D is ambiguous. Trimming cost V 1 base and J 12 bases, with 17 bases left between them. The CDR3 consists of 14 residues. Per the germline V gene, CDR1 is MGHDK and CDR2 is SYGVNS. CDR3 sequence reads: CASSESSTGGIQYF. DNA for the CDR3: TGTGCCAGCAGTGAATCCAGTACGGGTGGTATTCAGTATTTT.

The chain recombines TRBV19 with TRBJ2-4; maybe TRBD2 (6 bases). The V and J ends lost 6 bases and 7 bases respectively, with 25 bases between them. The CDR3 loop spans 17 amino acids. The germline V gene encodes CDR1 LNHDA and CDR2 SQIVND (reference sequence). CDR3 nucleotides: TGTGCCAGTAGCCCAGGACTTGGCCTAGCGAGTAGGAACATTCAGTACTTC. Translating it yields CASSPGLGLASRNIQYF.

Here the CDR3 DNA reads TGCAGTGCCGGACTCCAAGAGACCCAGTACTTC. Protein sequence: CSAGLQETQYF. The rearrangement uses TRBV20-1 and TRBJ2-5; tentative D call: TRBD2 (5 bases). The V gene lost 6 bases and the J gene lost 1 base, with 6 bases spanning the gap. The CDR3 length is 11 residues. Germline CDR1 and CDR2: DFQATT and SNEGSKA (reference sequence).

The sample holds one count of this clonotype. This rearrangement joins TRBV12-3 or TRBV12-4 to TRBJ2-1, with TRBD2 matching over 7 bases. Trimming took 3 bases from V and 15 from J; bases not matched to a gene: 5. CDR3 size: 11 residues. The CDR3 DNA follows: TGTGCCAGCAGTTTTGGTGGCGGGAGGTTCTTC. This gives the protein CASSFGGGRFF.

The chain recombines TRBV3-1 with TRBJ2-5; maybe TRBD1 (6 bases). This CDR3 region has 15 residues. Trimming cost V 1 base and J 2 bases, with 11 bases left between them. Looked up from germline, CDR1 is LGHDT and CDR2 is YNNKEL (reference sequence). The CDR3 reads CASSQGRGLQETQYF. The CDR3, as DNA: TGTGCCAGCAGCCAAGGCAGGGGTCTACAAGAGACCCAGTACTTC.

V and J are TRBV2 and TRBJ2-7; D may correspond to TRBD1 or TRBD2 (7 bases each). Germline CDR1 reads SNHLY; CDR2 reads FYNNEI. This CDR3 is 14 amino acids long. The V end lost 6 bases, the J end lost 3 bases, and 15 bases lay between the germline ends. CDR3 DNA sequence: TGTGCCAGCAGGATGGGGGGGACAGTCTACGAGCAGTACTTC. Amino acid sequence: CASRMGGTVYEQYF.

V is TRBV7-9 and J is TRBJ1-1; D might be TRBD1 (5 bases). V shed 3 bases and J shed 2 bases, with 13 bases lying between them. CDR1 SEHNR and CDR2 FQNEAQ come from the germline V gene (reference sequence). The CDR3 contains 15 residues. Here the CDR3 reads CASSFPGTFNTEAFF. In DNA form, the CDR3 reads TGTGCCAGCAGCTTTCCCGGGACTTTTAACACTGAAGCTTTCTTT.

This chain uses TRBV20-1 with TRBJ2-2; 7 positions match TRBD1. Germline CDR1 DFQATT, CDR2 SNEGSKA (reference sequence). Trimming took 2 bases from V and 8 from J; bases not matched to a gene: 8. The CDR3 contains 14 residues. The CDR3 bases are TGCAGTGCTAGAAACCAAGGGACAGCGGGGGAGCTGTTTTTT. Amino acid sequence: CSARNQGTAGELFF.

CDR3 region: CSAREPHEQFF. CDR3 nucleotides: TGCAGTGCTAGAGAACCCCATGAGCAGTTCTTC. V gene TRBV20-1 combines with J gene TRBJ2-1; no clear D gene. Germline loops: CDR1 DFQATT, CDR2 SNEGSKA (reference sequence). The V end was cut by 0 bases, the J end by 8 bases, with 5 bases between. The CDR3 loop spans 11 amino acids.

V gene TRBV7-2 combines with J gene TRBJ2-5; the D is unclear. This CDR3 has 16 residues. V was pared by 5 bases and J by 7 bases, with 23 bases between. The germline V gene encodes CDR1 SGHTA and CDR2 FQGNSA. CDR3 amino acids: CASSLTPLSRSGTQYF. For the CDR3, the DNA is TGTGCCAGCAGCCTCACCCCACTCTCCAGATCGGGGACCCAGTACTTC.

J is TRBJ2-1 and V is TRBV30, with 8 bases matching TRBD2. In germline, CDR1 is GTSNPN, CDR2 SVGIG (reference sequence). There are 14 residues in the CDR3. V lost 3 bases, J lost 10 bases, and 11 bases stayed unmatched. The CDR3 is CAWRKGLGSTEQFF. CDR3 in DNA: TGTGCCTGGAGGAAGGGACTAGGCTCGACCGAGCAGTTCTTC. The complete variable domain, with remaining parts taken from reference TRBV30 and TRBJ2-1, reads SQTIHQWPATLVQPVGSPLSLECTVEGTSNPNLYWYRQAAGRGLQLLFYSVGIGQISSEVPQNLSASRPQDRQFILSSKKLLLSDSGFYLCAWRKGLGSTEQFFGPGTRLTVL.

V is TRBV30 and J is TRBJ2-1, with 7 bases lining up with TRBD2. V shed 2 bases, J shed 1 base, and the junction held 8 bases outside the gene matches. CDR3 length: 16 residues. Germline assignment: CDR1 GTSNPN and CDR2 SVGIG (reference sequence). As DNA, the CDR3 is TGTGCCTGGAGTTCCCCGGGCGGGAGTTCCTACAATGAGCAGTTCTTC. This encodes CAWSSPGGSSYNEQFF.

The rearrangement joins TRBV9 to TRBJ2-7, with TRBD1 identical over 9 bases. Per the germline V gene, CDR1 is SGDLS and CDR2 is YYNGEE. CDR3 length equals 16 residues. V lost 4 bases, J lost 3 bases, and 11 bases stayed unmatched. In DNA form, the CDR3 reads TGTGCCAGCAGCATCTCCCCTAGGGGACAGGGCTACGAGCAGTACTTC. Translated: CASSISPRGQGYEQYF. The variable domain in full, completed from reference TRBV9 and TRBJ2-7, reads DSGVTQTPKHLITATGQRVTLRCSPRSGDLSVYWYQQSLDQGLQFLIQYYNGEERAKGNILERFSAQQFPDLHSELNLSSLELGDSALYFCASSISPRGQGYEQYFGPGTRLTVT.

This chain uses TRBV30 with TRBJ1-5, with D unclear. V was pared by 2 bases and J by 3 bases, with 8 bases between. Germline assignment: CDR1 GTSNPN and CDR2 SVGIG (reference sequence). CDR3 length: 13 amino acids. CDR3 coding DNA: TGTGCCTGGAGTCGGCAGGACAATCAGCCCCAGCATTTT. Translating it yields CAWSRQDNQPQHF.

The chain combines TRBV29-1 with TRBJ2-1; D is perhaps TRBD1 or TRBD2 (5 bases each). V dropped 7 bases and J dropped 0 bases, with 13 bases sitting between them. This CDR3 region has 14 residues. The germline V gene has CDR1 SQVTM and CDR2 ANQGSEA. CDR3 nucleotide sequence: TGCAGCGCGGTGGGGGAGAGCTCCTACAATGAGCAGTTCTTC. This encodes CSAVGESSYNEQFF.